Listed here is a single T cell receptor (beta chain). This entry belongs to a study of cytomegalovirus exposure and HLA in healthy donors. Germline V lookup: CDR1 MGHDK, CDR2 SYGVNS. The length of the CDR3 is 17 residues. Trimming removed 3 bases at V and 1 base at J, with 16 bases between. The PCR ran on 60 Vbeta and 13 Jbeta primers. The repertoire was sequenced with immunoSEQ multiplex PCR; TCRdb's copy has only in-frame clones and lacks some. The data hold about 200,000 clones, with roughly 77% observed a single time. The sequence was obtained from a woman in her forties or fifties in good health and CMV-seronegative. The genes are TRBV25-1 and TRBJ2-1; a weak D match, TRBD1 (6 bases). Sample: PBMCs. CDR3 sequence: CASSEGAGTLSYNEQFF. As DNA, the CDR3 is TGTGCCAGCAGTGAGGGGGCAGGGACCCTATCCTACAATGAGCAGTTCTTC.